What follows are 27 T cell receptor beta chains derived from one specimen sequenced in a study of blood T cell repertoires in COVID-19. Data came from immunoSEQ multiplex PCR; TCRdb stores just in-frame clones and leaves some out. The sample contains around 39,000 clones, around 85% of which appear only once. Sequencing was performed on peripheral blood. Receptors originate from an elderly man with active or convalescent COVID-19.

J is TRBJ1-1 and V is TRBV14; maybe TRBD1 (6 bases). V was shortened by 5 bases and J by 4 bases, with 14 bases between the two germline ends. The length of the CDR3 is 14 residues. Per germline, CDR1 SGHDN and CDR2 FVKESK. DNA of the CDR3: TGTGCCAGCAGCGTCCAACAGGGTGTCACTGAAGCTTTCTTT. This translates into CASSVQQGVTEAFF.

This clone was observed a few times. V usage is TRBV5-6 and J usage is TRBJ2-7; no clear D gene. CDR3 length: 16 amino acids. Trimming took off 4 bases at V and 2 bases at J, with 19 bases between the two ends. CDR1 SGHDT and CDR2 YYEEEE come from the germline V gene. This chain's CDR3 is CASSPDSGPPTYEQYF. The CDR3 bases are TGTGCCAGCAGCCCCGATTCAGGTCCCCCAACCTACGAGCAGTACTTC. Full variable domain (outside the CDR3, taken from reference TRBV5-6 and TRBJ2-7): DAGVTQSPTHLIKTRGQQVTLRCSPKSGHDTVSWYQQALGQGPQFIFQYYEEEERQRGNFPDRFSGHQFPNYSSELNVNALLLGDSALYLCASSPDSGPPTYEQYFGPGTRLTVT.

CDR3 nucleotides: TGTGCCATCAGTCCAGACACCTATGGCTACACCTTC. Its translation: CAISPDTYGYTF. V usage is TRBV10-3 and J usage is TRBJ1-2; D unclear. This CDR3 is 12 amino acids long. Germline CDR1 reads ENHRY; CDR2 reads SYGVKD. The V and J ends lost 5 bases and 4 bases respectively, with 8 bases between them.

V usage is TRBV9 and J usage is TRBJ2-5; D gene uncertain. V lost 0 bases, J lost 4 bases, and 10 bases lay in between. The germline CDR1 and CDR2 sequences are SGDLS and YYNGEE. The CDR3 length is 14 residues. Written as DNA, the CDR3 is TGTGCCAGCAGCGTAGAACTGCTCCCAGAGACCCAGTACTTC. This encodes CASSVELLPETQYF.

The chain joins TRBV27 to TRBJ2-3; tentatively, D is TRBD1 (6 bases). V gave up 5 bases and J gave up 3 bases, with 15 bases separating them. Germline V gene data show CDR1 as MNHEY and CDR2 as SMNVEV (reference sequence). This CDR3 has 15 amino acids. In DNA, the CDR3 is TGTGCCAGCAGTCTGAACAGGGCACGGACAGATACGCAGTATTTT. It yields the protein CASSLNRARTDTQYF.

The rearrangement uses TRBV5-6 and TRBJ1-5, with D unclear. The CDR3 runs 16 residues. V was pared by 4 bases and J by 3 bases, with 17 bases between. CDR1 is SGHDT, CDR2 YYEEEE, per germline. The CDR3 bases are TGTGCCAGCAGCCCCGGCGGGTCAGGATACAATCAGCCCCAGCATTTT. It encodes CASSPGGSGYNQPQHF. The full variable domain, in which reference TRBV5-6 and TRBJ1-5 provide the parts outside the CDR3, is DAGVTQSPTHLIKTRGQQVTLRCSPKSGHDTVSWYQQALGQGPQFIFQYYEEEERQRGNFPDRFSGHQFPNYSSELNVNALLLGDSALYLCASSPGGSGYNQPQHFGDGTRLSIL.

In its sample, this clone was seen a few times. The chain links TRBV18 to TRBJ1-2; 7 nucleotides line up with TRBD1. Germline trimming cut 5 bases from V and 8 bases from J; bases unmatched to any gene: 11. There are 14 residues in the CDR3. In germline, CDR1 is KGHSH, CDR2 LQKENI. The CDR3 sequence: CASSTSDRTGGYTF. CDR3 sequence (DNA): TGTGCCAGCTCAACCTCGGACAGGACGGGAGGCTACACCTTC.

V is TRBV7-2 and J is TRBJ2-3, with no clear D. Looked up from germline, CDR1 is SGHTA and CDR2 is FQGNSA. The CDR3 is made up of 13 amino acids. Trimming cost V 2 bases and J 7 bases, with 10 bases left between them. The CDR3 DNA follows: TGTGCCAGCAGCTTATCATCGCGGAATACGCAGTATTTT. Translated: CASSLSSRNTQYF.

The chain is built from TRBV7-3 and TRBJ2-7, with a tentative D call TRBD2 (6 bases). V lost 3 bases to trimming and J lost 0 bases, with 9 bases between them. The germline V gene has CDR1 SGHTA and CDR2 FQGTGA. The CDR3 sequence is 14 residues long. The CDR3 DNA is TGTGCCAGCAGCTTGTCGGGAGACTCCTACGAGCAGTACTTC. Translation gives CASSLSGDSYEQYF. The variable domain in full, with the rest retrieved from reference TRBV7-3 and TRBJ2-7, is GAGVSQTPSNKVTEKGKYVELRCDPISGHTALYWYRQSLGQGPEFLIYFQGTGAADDSGLPNDRFFAVRPEGSVSTLKIQRTERGDSAVYLCASSLSGDSYEQYFGPGTRLTVT.

The chain links TRBV7-2 to TRBJ2-3; perhaps TRBD1 as D (6 bases). The V and J ends lost 1 base and 2 bases respectively, with 13 bases between them. From germline, CDR1 is SGHTA and CDR2 FQGNSA. CDR3 size: 16 residues. CDR3 DNA sequence: TGTGCCAGCAGCTTAGGAGGAAGGGGGTTCACAGATACGCAGTATTTT. Its translation is CASSLGGRGFTDTQYF.

This clone was counted between two and nine times. The V and J genes are TRBV7-9 and TRBJ2-2; D may be TRBD2 (5 bases). V dropped 5 bases and J dropped 2 bases, with 18 bases sitting between them. The CDR3 consists of 17 residues. Germline CDR1 and CDR2: SEHNR and FQNEAQ (reference sequence). CDR3 nucleotides: TGTGCCAGCAGCCGTCTTATGGACTTCGAAAACACCGGGGAGCTGTTTTTT. Its protein is CASSRLMDFENTGELFF.

This sequence joins TRBV11-2 and TRBJ2-3; 15 positions match TRBD2. The J segment lost 3 bases and the V segment lost 5 bases, leaving 3 bases of the junction unmatched. This CDR3 spans 16 amino acids. Germline V gives CDR1 SGHAT, CDR2 FQNNGV. CDR3: CASSQGLAGGTDTQYF. Written as DNA, the CDR3 is TGTGCCAGCAGCCAGGGACTAGCGGGAGGTACAGATACGCAGTATTTT.

This clone was seen a few times. The chain employs TRBV11-3 and TRBJ1-6; tentatively, D is TRBD1 (6 bases). Trimming stripped 2 bases from V and 7 bases from J, with 15 bases between. CDR1 and CDR2 (germline): SGHNT, YENEEA. This CDR3 has 16 residues. The CDR3 bases are TGTGCCAGCAGCTTACAGGGGACCTCCTCAAATTCACCCCTCCACTTT. Translating it yields CASSLQGTSSNSPLHF. The full variable domain, completed using reference TRBV11-3 and TRBJ1-6, is EAGVVQSPRYKIIEKKQPVAFWCNPISGHNTLYWYLQNLGQGPELLIRYENEEAVDDSQLPKDRFSAERLKGVDSTLKIQPAELGDSAVYLCASSLQGTSSNSPLHFGNGTRLTVT.

The CDR3: CASSVAGVHEQFF. CDR3 sequence (DNA): TGTGCCAGCAGCGTAGCAGGGGTCCATGAGCAGTTCTTC. The chain is built from TRBV9 and TRBJ2-1; TRBD1 might be the D (6 bases). The CDR3 consists of 13 residues. Germline lookup yields CDR1 SGDLS and CDR2 YYNGEE. V lost 0 bases, J lost 8 bases, and 9 bases lay in between.

The chain is built from TRBV6-1 and TRBJ1-1; D is unclear. Germline V CDR1 and CDR2: MNHNS, SASEGT. The CDR3 sequence is 19 residues long. V lost 4 bases and J lost 1, with 25 bases in between. This CDR3 reads CASSGSFPTFREGNTEAFF. CDR3 bases: TGTGCCAGCAGTGGAAGCTTCCCGACATTTCGGGAGGGGAACACTGAAGCTTTCTTT.

This chain connects TRBV7-5 to TRBJ2-7; TRBD2 is the table's D call and was not checked against the DNA. TRBV7-5 is shown as a pseudogene. This CDR3 has 16 residues. CDR3 sequence: CVRSSGTSGGAYEQYF. In DNA, the CDR3 is TGTGTCAGAAGCTCCGGGACTAGCGGGGGGGCCTACGAGCAGTACTTC.

The chain couples TRBV10-3 to TRBJ1-3, with TRBD1 matching over 8 bases. The CDR3 totals 16 residues. The ends lost 2 bases at V and 2 bases at J; junction bases unmatched: 5. The germline CDR1 and CDR2 sequences are ENHRY and SYGVKD. The CDR3 DNA reads TGTGCCATCAGTGAGGGACAGGGTAGCGCTGGAAACACCATATATTTT. Amino acids: CAISEGQGSAGNTIYF.

This chain joins TRBV5-6 and TRBJ2-3; the match to TRBD2 covers 11 bases. CDR1 is SGHDT and CDR2 is YYEEEE in the germline V gene. The V gene end was trimmed by 3 bases and the J gene end by 2 bases; junction bases not matched to a gene: 11. The CDR3 runs to 18 residues. The CDR3 protein is CASSWGLAAPKLTDTQYF. CDR3 DNA sequence: TGTGCCAGCAGCTGGGGACTAGCGGCGCCGAAACTCACAGATACGCAGTATTTT.

The rearrangement links TRBV15 to TRBJ1-2, with D tentatively TRBD1 (5 bases). The CDR3 is 15 residues long. Germline values: CDR1 LNHNV, CDR2 YYDKDF (reference sequence). Trimming shortened V by 0 bases and J by 6 bases, and 14 bases separated the two germline ends. The CDR3 protein is CATSRDNGGRDGYTF. The CDR3 region has the DNA TGTGCCACCAGCAGAGACAATGGGGGGAGAGATGGCTACACCTTC.

The chain is built from TRBV21-1 and TRBJ1-2; the table's D call of TRBD1 was not tested on the DNA. TRBV21-1 is classified as a pseudogene. CDR3 length: 16 amino acids. The DNA for the CDR3 is TGTGCCAGCAGCAAAGCGGGGACAGGGGAAAACTATGGCTACACCTTC. Its translation: CASSKAGTGENYGYTF.

The rearrangement joins TRBV7-3 to TRBJ2-7; 7 nucleotides align to TRBD2. Germline-derived CDR1 and CDR2 are SGHTA and FQGTGA. With V trimmed by 5 bases and J by 6 bases, 13 bases remained unmatched. The CDR3 sequence is 15 residues long. This CDR3 is CASSASSGTTSEQYF. The CDR3 DNA follows: TGTGCCAGCAGCGCATCTTCCGGGACTACGTCCGAGCAGTACTTC.

Only one count was recorded for this clone. V and J are TRBV12-3 or TRBV12-4 and TRBJ1-2, with a weak D call TRBD1 (6 bases). The V end was cut by 1 base, the J end by 8 bases, with 11 bases between. This CDR3 is built from 13 residues. The CDR3 protein is CASSLEYRDGYTF. Written as DNA, the CDR3 is TGTGCCAGCAGTTTAGAGTACAGGGACGGCTACACCTTC.

The V gene is TRBV5-6, the J gene TRBJ2-1; tentative D call: TRBD1 (5 bases). From germline, CDR1 is SGHDT and CDR2 YYEEEE. This CDR3 is built from 15 residues. V lost 4 bases and J 6 bases, leaving 17 bases between the germline ends. The CDR3 loop reads CASSLDPDRLNEQFF. In DNA, the CDR3 is TGTGCCAGCAGCCTGGATCCCGACAGACTCAATGAGCAGTTCTTC.

The chain employs TRBV18 and TRBJ1-2; 7 positions agree with TRBD1. The junction had 11 bases not matched to a gene; V was cut back by 7 bases and J by 0 bases. CDR3 length: 16 residues. In germline, CDR1 is KGHSH, CDR2 LQKENI. The CDR3 here is CASLDRVSYPNYGYTF. DNA for the CDR3: TGTGCCAGCTTAGACAGGGTATCATACCCTAACTATGGCTACACCTTC. The full variable domain, rest sourced from reference TRBV18 and TRBJ1-2, is NAGVMQNPRHLVRRRGQEARLRCSPMKGHSHVYWYRQLPEEGLKFMVYLQKENIIDESGMPKERFSAEFPKEGPSILRIQQVVRGDSAAYFCASLDRVSYPNYGYTFGSGTRLTVV.

This clone has a single count. The V call is TRBV9, the J call TRBJ2-5; D is unclear. The V gene lost 6 bases and the J gene lost 4 bases, with 19 bases spanning the gap. Germline CDR1 SGDLS, CDR2 YYNGEE. The CDR3 is 15 residues long. DNA of the CDR3: TGTGCCAGCACACTGAATAGTCAGGTCGGAGAGACCCAGTACTTC. As protein: CASTLNSQVGETQYF.

The V and J genes are TRBV7-8 and TRBJ1-6, with D uncertain. The CDR3 is made up of 13 amino acids. Germline V gene data show CDR1 as SGHVS and CDR2 as FQNEAQ. The V gene lost 10 bases and the J gene lost 13 bases, with 20 bases spanning the gap. In DNA, the CDR3 is TGTGCCACCGCCAAAAGGGAGGGAGCGCCCCTCCACTTT. Protein product: CATAKREGAPLHF.

CDR3: CASSVSQRGDTGELFF. For the CDR3, the DNA is TGTGCCAGCAGCGTAAGCCAGCGGGGGGACACCGGGGAGCTGTTTTTT. The rearrangement uses TRBV9 and TRBJ2-2; 9 nucleotides match TRBD2. The CDR3 length is 16 residues. Germline CDR1 is SGDLS and CDR2 is YYNGEE. Unmatched junction bases numbered 4, after V lost 1 base and J lost 3 bases.